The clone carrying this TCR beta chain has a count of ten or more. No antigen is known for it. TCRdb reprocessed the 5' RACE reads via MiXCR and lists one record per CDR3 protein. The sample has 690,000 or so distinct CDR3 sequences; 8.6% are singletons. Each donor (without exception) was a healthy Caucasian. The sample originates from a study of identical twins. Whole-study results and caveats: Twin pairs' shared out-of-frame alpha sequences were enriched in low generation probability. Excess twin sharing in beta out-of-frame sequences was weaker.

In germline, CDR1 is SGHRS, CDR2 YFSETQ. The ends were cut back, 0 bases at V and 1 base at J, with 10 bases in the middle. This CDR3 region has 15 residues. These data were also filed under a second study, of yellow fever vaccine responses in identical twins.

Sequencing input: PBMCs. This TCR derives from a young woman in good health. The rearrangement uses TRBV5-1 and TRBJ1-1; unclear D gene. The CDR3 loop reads CASSLDPRKNTEAFF. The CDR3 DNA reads TGCGCCAGCAGCTTGGATCCGAGAAAGAACACTGAAGCTTTCTTT.